Listed below are T cell receptor beta chains from one sample, sequenced in a study of blood T cell repertoires in COVID-19. Sequenced by immunoSEQ multiplex PCR; TCRdb stores in-frame clones only, minus some. The sample includes about 300,000 clones, 70% to 90% seen only once; the top ten take under 6%. Material for sequencing was PBMCs or T cells enriched from blood (not recorded which). The origin of the receptors is a woman in her 30s who had recovered from COVID-19. Both conserved end residues are part of each CDR3. The D gene is left open where the match is weak. A row's size may be missing; if present it is once, few, many or a size class.

>TRBD2|TRBV5-1|-|TRBJ2-2
TGCGCCAGCAGCCCCCCGGGACTAGCGGCCGGGGAGCTGTTTTTT
CASSPPGLAAGELFF
>TRBD1|TRBV27|-|TRBJ2-2
TGTGCCAGCAGTTCTACGACAGGGGTCTTAGGGGAGCTGTTTTTT
CASSSTTGVLGELFF
>TRBD1|TRBV18|few|TRBJ1-6
TGTGCCAGCTCACAGGGGGCTGGGAATTCACCCCTCCACTTT
CASSQGAGNSPLHF
>-|TRBV5-8|once|TRBJ2-3
TGTGCCAGCAGCTCGGGACTCACTTATACGCAGTATTTT
CASSSGLTYTQYF
>-|TRBV10-2|-|TRBJ1-3
TGCGCCAGCAGTGAGTCTTGGGGCGACGGAAACACCATATATTTT
CASSESWGDGNTIYF
>TRBD1|TRBV19|-|TRBJ2-2
TGTGCCAGTAGTAAGGGACAGCGGAACACCGGGGAGCTGTTTTTT
CASSKGQRNTGELFF
>TRBD2|TRBV3-1/TRBV3-2|-|TRBJ2-3
TGTGCCAGCAGCCAGGGTAGGTTAGCGGGGGACCGGGAGGCGCAGTATTTT
CASSQGRLAGDREAQYF
>-|TRBV29-1|-|TRBJ1-1
TGCAGCGCCCGAGGCGCTGAAGCTTTCTTT
CSARGAEAFF
>-|TRBV7-7|-|TRBJ2-7
TGTGCTAGCAGCTTGGACAGCTCCTACGAGCAGTACTTC
CASSLDSSYEQYF
>-|TRBV12-3/TRBV12-4|-|TRBJ1-2
TGTGCCAGCAACTTGGGGGGGACCTATGGCTACACCTTC
CASNLGGTYGYTF
>-|TRBV15|once|TRBJ2-7
TGTGCCACCAGCAAGGAACAGGGCCACGAGCAGTACTTC
CATSKEQGHEQYF
>TRBD1|TRBV10-3|-|TRBJ2-7
TGTGCCATCAGTACCGGGACAGGGGCCCACGAGCAGTACTTC
CAISTGTGAHEQYF
>TRBD1|TRBV10-3|few|TRBJ1-6
TGTGCCATCAGCGACAGGGAGGTTTCACCCCTCCACTTT
CAISDREVSPLHF
>-|TRBV7-8|-|TRBJ1-3
TGTGCCAGCAGCTCCGAGGGACTTTCTGGAAACACCATATATTTT
CASSSEGLSGNTIYF
>-|TRBV6-5|once|TRBJ2-3
TGTGCCTGGGCGCAGGCTAGCACAGATACGCAGTATTTT
CAWAQASTDTQYF
>-|TRBV9|-|TRBJ1-3
TGTGCCAGCAGCGGGACAACAGCCGTTGGAAACACCATATATTTT
CASSGTTAVGNTIYF
>TRBD2|TRBV7-8|-|TRBJ2-2
TGTGCCAGCAGCTTATATTTTCAACTAGCGGGGGCGCCCACCCACACCGGGGAGCTGTTTTTT
CASSLYFQLAGAPTHTGELFF